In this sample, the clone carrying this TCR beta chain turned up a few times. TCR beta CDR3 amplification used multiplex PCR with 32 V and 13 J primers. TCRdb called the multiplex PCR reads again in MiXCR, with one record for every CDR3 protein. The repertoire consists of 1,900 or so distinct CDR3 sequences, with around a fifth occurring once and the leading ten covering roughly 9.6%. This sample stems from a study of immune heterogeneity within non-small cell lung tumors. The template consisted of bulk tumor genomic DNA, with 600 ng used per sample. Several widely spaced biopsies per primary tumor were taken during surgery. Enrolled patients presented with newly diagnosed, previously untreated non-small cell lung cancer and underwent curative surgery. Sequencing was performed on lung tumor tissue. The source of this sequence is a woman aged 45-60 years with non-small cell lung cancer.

CDR3 sequence (DNA): TGCAGTGCGAGTCCGGCTCAGGGGGCCAAAAACATTCAGTACTTC. Translated: CSASPAQGAKNIQYF. The rearrangement links TRBV20-1 to TRBJ2-4; a weak D match, TRBD1 (6 bases). This CDR3 is built from 15 residues. V gave up 6 bases and J gave up 1 base, with 16 bases separating them. CDR1 and CDR2 (germline): DFQATT, SNEGSKA (reference sequence).